A single sample gave rise to the 25 T cell receptor beta chains below, sequenced in a study of blood T cell repertoires in COVID-19. The assay was immunoSEQ multiplex PCR, and TCRdb's table has in-frame clones only and misses some. The data show 70,000 to 100,000 clones, around 90% seen once. The sequencing sample was made of peripheral blood. The receptors derive from a woman of 80 years or more with active or convalescent COVID-19.

The J gene is TRBJ1-1, the V gene TRBV6-4; 7 positions agree with TRBD1. The ends lost 6 bases at V and 2 bases at J; junction bases unmatched: 6. CDR1 and CDR2 from the germline V gene are MRHNA and SNTAGT. CDR3 size: 14 residues. CDR3 DNA: TGTGCCAGCAGACCGGACAGGACCAACACTGAAGCTTTCTTT. It specifies CASRPDRTNTEAFF.

This chain connects TRBV7-9 to TRBJ1-2; D not resolved. This CDR3 contains 14 residues. Deletions cut 3 bases from V and 5 bases from J, with 13 bases between. Germline CDR1 and CDR2: SEHNR and FQNEAQ (reference sequence). In DNA, the CDR3 is TGTGCCAGCAGCTTTGGCCTCAGGTCGTATGGCTACACCTTC. This translates into CASSFGLRSYGYTF.

The chain combines TRBV28 with TRBJ2-6; D ambiguous. Germline V lookup: CDR1 MDHEN, CDR2 SYDVKM. The CDR3 runs to 14 residues. Trimming took 2 bases from V and 7 from J, leaving 9 bases between them. CDR3 loop: CASSLSSVANVLTF. CDR3 nucleotides: TGTGCCAGCAGTTTAAGCAGCGTAGCCAACGTCCTGACTTTC.

J is TRBJ1-2 and V is TRBV9; TRBD1 matches at 7 bases. Trimming took 0 bases from V and 1 from J; bases not matched to a gene: 6. The CDR3 has 16 residues. CDR1 and CDR2 from the germline V gene are SGDLS and YYNGEE. The CDR3 region is CASSVGGQFLNYGYTF. The CDR3 DNA follows: TGTGCCAGCAGCGTAGGGGGACAGTTCCTTAACTATGGCTACACCTTC.

This chain uses TRBV7-2 with TRBJ2-1; 7 bases align to TRBD2. The CDR3 runs to 14 residues. The V segment lost 5 bases and the J segment 13 bases; nucleotides outside the gene matches: 14. Germline values: CDR1 SGHTA, CDR2 FQGNSA. In DNA form, the CDR3 reads TGTGCCAGCAGCCGGTCTGGGGGAGGGCTTTCACAGTTCTTC. Translation: CASSRSGGGLSQFF.

The J gene is TRBJ1-3, the V gene TRBV28; 8 bases agree with TRBD1. This CDR3 contains 17 residues. Germline CDR1 is MDHEN and CDR2 is SYDVKM. Trimming at V came to 7 bases and at J to 0 bases, leaving 11 bases not matched to a gene. The CDR3 DNA reads as TGTGCCAGCACCTCCTCCGGGACAGGATACTCTGGAAACACCATATATTTT. Its translation: CASTSSGTGYSGNTIYF.

V gene TRBV19 combines with J gene TRBJ2-1, with 9 bases that match TRBD2. Trimming took 6 bases from V and 2 from J; bases not matched to a gene: 8. The CDR3 has 16 residues. CDR1 and CDR2 (germline): LNHDA, SQIVND (reference sequence). The CDR3 DNA sequence: TGTGCCAGTAGAAAAAATCTAGCGGGAACCTACAATGAGCAGTTCTTC. Protein product: CASRKNLAGTYNEQFF.

This chain links TRBV4-3 with TRBJ2-2, with D maybe TRBD1 (5 bases). The germline V gene has CDR1 LGHNA and CDR2 YSLEER. The CDR3 has 16 amino acids. The germline V and J ends were trimmed by 0 bases and 5 bases, with 13 bases remaining between them. Here the CDR3 reads CASSQDYRGGTGELFF. In DNA form, the CDR3 reads TGCGCCAGCAGCCAAGATTATAGGGGCGGAACCGGGGAGCTGTTTTTT.

This chain uses TRBV12-3 or TRBV12-4 with TRBJ1-5; D is perhaps TRBD1 (6 bases). V was trimmed by 4 bases and J by 4 bases, leaving 8 bases between them. The CDR3 sequence is 13 residues long. The CDR3 sequence is CASSSQGNQPQHF. The DNA for the CDR3 is TGTGCCAGCAGTTCTCAGGGGAATCAGCCCCAGCATTTT.

The gene calls are TRBV6-5 and TRBJ2-7, with 8 bases identical to TRBD1. CDR1 is MNHEY and CDR2 is SVGAGI in the germline V gene. After removal of 5 bases from V and 7 bases from J, the junction contained 7 bases not matched to a gene. The CDR3 has 13 amino acids. This CDR3 is CASSKTGVGEQYF. As DNA, the CDR3 is TGTGCCAGCAGTAAGACAGGGGTGGGGGAGCAGTACTTC.

This chain uses TRBV5-1 with TRBJ1-2; possible D gene TRBD1, 6 bases. The CDR3 spans 13 residues. V was cut by 5 bases and J by 8 bases, with 16 bases left in between. CDR1 and CDR2 (germline): SGHRS, YFSETQ. The CDR3 coding sequence is TGCGCCAGCAGTGATGGACAGTTAATAGGCTACACCTTC. It yields the protein CASSDGQLIGYTF. Full variable domain (rest looked up from reference TRBV5-1 and TRBJ1-2): KAGVTQTPRYLIKTRGQQVTLSCSPISGHRSVSWYQQTPGQGLQFLFEYFSETQRNKGNFPGRFSGRQFSNSRSEMNVSTLELGDSALYLCASSDGQLIGYTFGSGTRLTVV.

The chain recombines TRBV4-2 with TRBJ2-1; tentatively, D is TRBD2 (5 bases). The CDR3 extends over 19 amino acids. CDR1 is LGHNA, CDR2 YNFKEQ, per germline. V was trimmed by 3 bases and J by 0 bases, leaving 21 bases between them. For the CDR3, the DNA is TGTGCCAGCAGCCATCAAGTCCCCAGTAGCGAAAGCTCCTACAATGAGCAGTTCTTC. Amino acids: CASSHQVPSSESSYNEQFF.

The chain employs TRBV6-5 and TRBJ2-2; D gene uncertain. Germline V gene data show CDR1 as MNHEY and CDR2 as SVGAGI. This CDR3 is 14 amino acids long. The ends were cut back, 2 bases at V and 7 bases at J, with 11 bases in the middle. CDR3: CASSYRLRGGELFF. CDR3 bases: TGTGCCAGCAGTTACCGGCTGCGAGGCGGGGAGCTGTTTTTT.

The CDR3 DNA follows: TGTGCCAGCAGCTCCCCCCGGCGGGAGGGAGAGACCCAGTACTTC. Protein product: CASSSPRREGETQYF. V gene TRBV7-6 combines with J gene TRBJ2-5, with 9 bases identical to TRBD2. The CDR3 runs 15 residues. The germline gives CDR1 SGHVS, CDR2 FNYEAQ. V was pared by 4 bases and J by 4 bases, with 7 bases of the junction left unmatched.

The V and J genes are TRBV6-6 and TRBJ2-7, with D tentatively TRBD2 (5 bases). The CDR3 covers 13 residues. Per germline, CDR1 MNHNY and CDR2 SVGAGI (reference sequence). V gave up 7 bases and J gave up 6 bases, with 16 bases separating them. CDR3 bases: TGTGCCAGCACCCCCCCAGGCGAGGGCGAGCAGTACTTC. Protein: CASTPPGEGEQYF.

The V call is TRBV6-5, the J call TRBJ2-1; 10 nucleotides match TRBD1. V was clipped by 7 bases and J by 2 bases; unmatched bases: 5. Looked up from germline, CDR1 is MNHEY and CDR2 is SVGAGI. The CDR3 consists of 15 residues. The CDR3 sequence: CASIRDRGPYNEQFF. The CDR3 DNA reads TGTGCCAGCATTCGAGACAGGGGGCCCTACAATGAGCAGTTCTTC.

The chain recombines TRBV28 with TRBJ1-2, with 7 positions matching TRBD1. Germline CDR1 MDHEN, CDR2 SYDVKM. The CDR3 loop spans 13 amino acids. The V gene end was trimmed by 5 bases and the J gene end by 13 bases; junction bases not matched to a gene: 13. Written as DNA, the CDR3 is TGTGCCAGCAGTCGGCCGGGACAGCGACGAGGCACCTTC. This codes for CASSRPGQRRGTF.

This clone was counted between two and nine times. This chain links TRBV30 with TRBJ1-5, with D unresolved. Trimming took 1 base from V and 5 from J, leaving 12 bases between them. There are 14 residues in the CDR3. Germline V CDR1 and CDR2: GTSNPN, SVGIG (reference sequence). The CDR3 region has the DNA TGTGCCTGGAGTGGAGGTCAGTCCCATCAGCCCCAGCATTTT. It yields the protein CAWSGGQSHQPQHF.

This sequence joins TRBV28 and TRBJ1-1; D not certain. Germline V gene data show CDR1 as MDHEN and CDR2 as SYDVKM. CDR3 length: 15 amino acids. The germline V and J ends were trimmed by 6 bases and 2 bases, with 16 bases remaining between them. CDR3: CASRDGGRGNTEAFF. CDR3 in DNA: TGTGCCAGCAGGGACGGCGGGAGAGGAAACACTGAAGCTTTCTTT.

The chain recombines TRBV28 with TRBJ2-7; perhaps TRBD1 as D (6 bases). Germline V gene sequence: CDR1 MDHEN, CDR2 SYDVKM. The CDR3 is 13 residues long. V was clipped by 6 bases and J by 5 bases, with 14 bases between them. CDR3 in amino acids: CASRTGRPDEQYF. In DNA, the CDR3 is TGTGCCAGCAGGACAGGTAGGCCGGACGAGCAGTACTTC.

The chain carries TRBV6-5 and TRBJ2-7, with D perhaps matching TRBD1 (6 bases). The CDR3 spans 11 residues. The V gene's germline CDR1 is MNHEY and CDR2 SVGAGI. V lost 6 bases to trimming and J lost 6 bases, with 9 bases between them. Here the CDR3 DNA reads TGTGCCAGCAGCTCAGGGGTCGAGCAGTACTTC. Its translation is CASSSGVEQYF.

CDR3: CSVAGTGDQPQHF. The CDR3 region has the DNA TGCAGCGTTGCCGGGACAGGGGACCAGCCCCAGCATTTT. The gene calls are TRBV29-1 and TRBJ1-5; 10 nucleotides line up with TRBD1. J was trimmed by 7 bases and V by 4 bases; bases with no gene match: 4. This CDR3 is built from 13 residues. CDR1 is SQVTM and CDR2 is ANQGSEA in the germline V gene. The full variable domain, with the rest looked up from reference TRBV29-1 and TRBJ1-5, is SAVISQKPSRDICQRGTSLTIQCQVDSQVTMMFWYRQQPGQSLTLIATANQGSEATYESGFVIDKFPISRPNLTFSTLTVSNMSPEDSSIYLCSVAGTGDQPQHFGDGTRLSIL.

This chain connects TRBV18 to TRBJ2-3; a possible D gene is TRBD1 (6 bases). CDR3 size: 13 residues. V dropped 3 bases and J dropped 7 bases, with 11 bases sitting between them. CDR1 and CDR2 (germline): KGHSH, LQKENI. CDR3 nucleotide sequence: TGTGCCAGCTCACCTCAGGGGTCGCATACGCAGTATTTT. Translated: CASSPQGSHTQYF.

This clone was counted a few times. The V gene is TRBV7-9, the J gene TRBJ2-7, with D perhaps TRBD1 (6 bases). Germline loops: CDR1 SEHNR, CDR2 FQNEAQ (reference sequence). The CDR3 length is 14 residues. V gave up 3 bases and J gave up 0 bases, with 9 bases separating them. CDR3 in amino acids: CASSFTGSSYEQYF. CDR3 nucleotide sequence: TGTGCCAGCAGCTTTACAGGGAGCTCCTACGAGCAGTACTTC. The variable domain in full, with the rest retrieved from reference TRBV7-9 and TRBJ2-7, is DTGVSQNPRHKITKRGQNVTFRCDPISEHNRLYWYRQTLGQGPEFLTYFQNEAQLEKSRLLSDRFSAERPKGSFSTLEIQRTEQGDSAMYLCASSFTGSSYEQYFGPGTRLTVT.

The V call is TRBV19, the J call TRBJ2-2; a weak D match, TRBD1 (6 bases). Trimming took 8 bases from V and 5 from J, leaving 15 bases between them. The germline V gene has CDR1 LNHDA and CDR2 SQIVND (reference sequence). This CDR3 has 14 amino acids. The CDR3 spells CASLNRARTGELFF. CDR3 coding DNA: TGTGCCAGTTTGAACAGGGCGCGGACCGGGGAGCTGTTTTTT.